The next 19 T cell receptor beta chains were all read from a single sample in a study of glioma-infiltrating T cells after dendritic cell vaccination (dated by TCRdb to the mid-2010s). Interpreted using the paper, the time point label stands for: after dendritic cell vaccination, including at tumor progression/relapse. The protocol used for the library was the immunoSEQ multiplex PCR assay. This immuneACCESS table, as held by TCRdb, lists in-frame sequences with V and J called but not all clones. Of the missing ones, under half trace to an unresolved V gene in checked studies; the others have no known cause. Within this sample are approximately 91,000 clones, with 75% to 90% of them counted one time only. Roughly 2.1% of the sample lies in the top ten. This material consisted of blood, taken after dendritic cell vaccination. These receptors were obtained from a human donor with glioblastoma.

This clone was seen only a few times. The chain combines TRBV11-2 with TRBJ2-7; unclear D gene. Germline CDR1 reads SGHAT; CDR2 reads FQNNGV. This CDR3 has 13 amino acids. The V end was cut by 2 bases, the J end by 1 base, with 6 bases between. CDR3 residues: CASSLTNSYEQYV. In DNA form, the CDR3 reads TGTGCCAGCAGCTTAACTAATTCCTACGAGCAGTACGTC.

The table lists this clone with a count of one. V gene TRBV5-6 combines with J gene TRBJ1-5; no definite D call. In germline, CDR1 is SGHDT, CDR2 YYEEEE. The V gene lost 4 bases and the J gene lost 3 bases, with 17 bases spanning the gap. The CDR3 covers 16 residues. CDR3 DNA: TGTGCCAGCAGCCTGAGAGACGCGGGGTACAATCAGCCCCAGCATTTT. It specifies CASSLRDAGYNQPQHF.

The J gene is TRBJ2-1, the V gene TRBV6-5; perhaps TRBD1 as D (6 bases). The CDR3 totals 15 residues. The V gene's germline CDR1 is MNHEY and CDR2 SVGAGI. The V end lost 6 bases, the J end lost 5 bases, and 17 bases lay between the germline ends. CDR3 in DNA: TGTGCCAGCAGCCCCTACAGGGAGTGGGACAATGAGCAGTTCTTC. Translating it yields CASSPYREWDNEQFF.

In DNA, the CDR3 is TGTGCCAGCAGTGCACGGGCCTACAATGAGCAGTTCTTC. It yields the protein CASSARAYNEQFF. The V gene is TRBV2, the J gene TRBJ2-1, with unresolved D. Trimming removed 4 bases at V and 2 bases at J, with 6 bases between. Germline V gives CDR1 SNHLY, CDR2 FYNNEI. This CDR3 spans 13 amino acids.

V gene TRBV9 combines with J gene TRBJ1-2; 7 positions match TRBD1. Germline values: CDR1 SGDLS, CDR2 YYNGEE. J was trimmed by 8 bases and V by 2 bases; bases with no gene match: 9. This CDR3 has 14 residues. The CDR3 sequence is CASSVDHRGSGYTF. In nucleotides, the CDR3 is TGTGCCAGCAGCGTGGACCACAGGGGCAGCGGCTACACCTTC.

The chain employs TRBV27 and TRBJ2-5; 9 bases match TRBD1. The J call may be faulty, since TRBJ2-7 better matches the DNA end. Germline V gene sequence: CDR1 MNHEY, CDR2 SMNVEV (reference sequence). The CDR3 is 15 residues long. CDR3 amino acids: CASSYRGREGYEQYF. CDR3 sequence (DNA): TGTGCCAGCAGCTACAGGGGGCGCGAAGGATACGAGCAGTACTTC.

CDR3 bases: TGCAGCCTAGATAGGACAGGGGGCGTTGAGCAGTTCTTC. This encodes CSLDRTGGVEQFF. The rearrangement joins TRBV29-1 to TRBJ2-1, with 11 bases that match TRBD1. Germline trimming cut 8 bases from V and 9 bases from J; bases unmatched to any gene: 9. The CDR3 spans 13 residues. Germline assignment: CDR1 SQVTM and CDR2 ANQGSEA.

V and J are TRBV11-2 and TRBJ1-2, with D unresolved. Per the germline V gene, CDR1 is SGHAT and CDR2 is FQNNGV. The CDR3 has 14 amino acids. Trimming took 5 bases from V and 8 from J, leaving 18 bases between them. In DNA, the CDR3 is TGTGCCAGCAGCCAAACAGTGGCCTTTTCAGGCTACACCTTC. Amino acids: CASSQTVAFSGYTF.

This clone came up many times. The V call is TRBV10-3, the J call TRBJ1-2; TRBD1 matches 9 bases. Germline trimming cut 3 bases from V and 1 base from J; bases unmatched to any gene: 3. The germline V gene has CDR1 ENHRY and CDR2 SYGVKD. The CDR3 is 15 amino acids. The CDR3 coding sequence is TGTGCCATCAGTGACAGACAGGGGGATAACTATGGCTACACCTTC. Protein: CAISDRQGDNYGYTF.

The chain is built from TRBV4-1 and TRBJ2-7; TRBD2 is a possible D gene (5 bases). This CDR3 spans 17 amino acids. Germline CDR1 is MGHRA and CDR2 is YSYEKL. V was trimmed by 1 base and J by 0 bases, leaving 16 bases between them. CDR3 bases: TGCGCCAGCAGCCAAGTTGGTCCTAGCTTCGCCTCCTACGAGCAGTACTTC. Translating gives CASSQVGPSFASYEQYF.

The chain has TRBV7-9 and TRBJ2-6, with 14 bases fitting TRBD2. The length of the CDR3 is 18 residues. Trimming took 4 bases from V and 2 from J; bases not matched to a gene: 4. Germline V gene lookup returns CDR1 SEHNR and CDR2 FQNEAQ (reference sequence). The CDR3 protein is CASSYGTSGRPGANVLTF. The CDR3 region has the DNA TGTGCCAGCAGCTACGGGACTAGCGGGAGACCTGGGGCCAACGTCCTGACTTTC.

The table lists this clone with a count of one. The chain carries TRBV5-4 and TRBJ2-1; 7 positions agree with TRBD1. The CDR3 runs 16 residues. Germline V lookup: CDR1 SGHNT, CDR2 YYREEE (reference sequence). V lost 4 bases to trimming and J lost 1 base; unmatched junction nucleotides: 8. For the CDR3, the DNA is TGTGCCAGCAGCACTCGACAGGGTAAATCCTACAATGAGCAGTTCTTC. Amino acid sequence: CASSTRQGKSYNEQFF.

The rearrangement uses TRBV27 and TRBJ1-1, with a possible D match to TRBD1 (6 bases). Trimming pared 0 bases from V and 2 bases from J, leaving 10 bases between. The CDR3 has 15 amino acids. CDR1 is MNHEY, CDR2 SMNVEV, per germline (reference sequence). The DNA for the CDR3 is TGTGCCAGCAGTTTATCAGGGGGTGGTAACACTGAAGCTTTCTTT. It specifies CASSLSGGGNTEAFF.

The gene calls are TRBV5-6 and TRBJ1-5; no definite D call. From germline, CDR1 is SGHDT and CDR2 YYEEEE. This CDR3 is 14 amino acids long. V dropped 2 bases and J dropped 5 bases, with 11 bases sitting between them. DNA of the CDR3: TGTGCCAGCAGCTTCGGTCGCCCGGATCAGCCCCAGCATTTT. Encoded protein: CASSFGRPDQPQHF.

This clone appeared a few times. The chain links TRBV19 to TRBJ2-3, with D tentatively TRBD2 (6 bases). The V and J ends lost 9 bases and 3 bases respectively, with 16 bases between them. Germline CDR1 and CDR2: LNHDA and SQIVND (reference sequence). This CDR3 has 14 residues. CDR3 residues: CASRRESWTDTQYF. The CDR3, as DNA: TGTGCCAGCAGACGGGAGTCGTGGACAGATACGCAGTATTTT.

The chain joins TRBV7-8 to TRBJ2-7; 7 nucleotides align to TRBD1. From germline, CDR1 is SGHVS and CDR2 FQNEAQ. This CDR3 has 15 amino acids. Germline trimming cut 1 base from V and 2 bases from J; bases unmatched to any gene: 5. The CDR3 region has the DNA TGTGCCAGCAGCTTAGATAGGGACAGAACCTACGAGCAGTACGTC. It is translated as CASSLDRDRTYEQYV.

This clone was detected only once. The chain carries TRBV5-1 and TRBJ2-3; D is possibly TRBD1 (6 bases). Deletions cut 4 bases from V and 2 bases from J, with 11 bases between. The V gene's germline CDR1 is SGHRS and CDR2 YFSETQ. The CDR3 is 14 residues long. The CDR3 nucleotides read TGCGCCAGCAGCCCCCGGGACATCACAGATACGCAGTATTTT. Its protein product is CASSPRDITDTQYF.

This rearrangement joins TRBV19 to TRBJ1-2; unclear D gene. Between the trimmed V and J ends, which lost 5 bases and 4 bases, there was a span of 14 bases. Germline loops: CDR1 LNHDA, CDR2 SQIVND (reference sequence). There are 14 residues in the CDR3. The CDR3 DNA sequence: TGTGCCAGTAGTCCTCAACAGAGATTCTATGGCTACACCTTC. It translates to CASSPQQRFYGYTF.

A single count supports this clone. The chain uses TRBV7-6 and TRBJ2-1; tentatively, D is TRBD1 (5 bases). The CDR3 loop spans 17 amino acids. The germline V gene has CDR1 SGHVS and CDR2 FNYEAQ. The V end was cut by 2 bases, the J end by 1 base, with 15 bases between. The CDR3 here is CASSLTDSPASYNEQFF. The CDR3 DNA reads TGTGCCAGCAGCTTAACAGACAGTCCCGCTTCCTACAATGAGCAGTTCTTC.